Listed here are 11 T cell receptor beta chains from one sample, sequenced in a study of early T cells in non-severe SARS-CoV-2 infection. TCRdb re-derived calls from the 5' RACE reads in MiXCR, one entry per CDR3 protein. The data hold about 83,000 distinct CDR3 sequences, with more than 9% observed a single time. Sequencing used whole blood. The receptors originated from an adult who was a healthcare worker with PCR-confirmed SARS-CoV-2 infection or an uninfected control (not recorded which).

This clonotype occurred once. The rearrangement uses TRBV29-1 and TRBJ1-1; a possible D gene is TRBD1 (5 bases). CDR1 and CDR2 from the germline V gene are SQVTM and ANQGSEA. Trimming removed 2 bases from V and 8 bases from J, with 15 bases in between. The CDR3 is 13 residues long. The CDR3 reads CSVEWGSALEAFF. CDR3 nucleotides: TGCAGCGTTGAATGGGGGTCAGCGCTAGAAGCTTTCTTT.

This clonotype was seen ten or more times. The V call is TRBV6-1, the J call TRBJ2-7; D gene uncertain. The length of the CDR3 is 14 residues. The V end lost 5 bases, the J end lost 3 bases, and 14 bases lay between the germline ends. The V gene's germline CDR1 is MNHNS and CDR2 SASEGT. CDR3: CASSHSDDIYEQYF. In DNA, the CDR3 is TGTGCCAGCAGTCACTCTGATGATATCTACGAGCAGTACTTC.

This clonotype appeared a few times. V usage is TRBV20-1 and J usage is TRBJ1-3; tentatively, D is TRBD1 (6 bases). Trimming took 6 bases from V and 0 from J, leaving 9 bases between them. From germline, CDR1 is DFQATT and CDR2 SNEGSKA (reference sequence). CDR3 length: 13 amino acids. Written as DNA, the CDR3 is TGCAGTGCCTGGGACACCTCTGGAAACACCATATATTTT. Its translation is CSAWDTSGNTIYF.

This clonotype has more than one count but fewer than ten. V usage is TRBV7-8 and J usage is TRBJ1-5; a possible D gene is TRBD1 (5 bases). In germline, CDR1 is SGHVS, CDR2 FQNEAQ. The V end was cut by 5 bases, the J end by 1 base, with 9 bases between. The CDR3 spans 14 residues. The CDR3 region is CASSPHRSNQPQHF. CDR3 nucleotides: TGTGCCAGCAGCCCTCACAGGAGCAATCAGCCCCAGCATTTT.

In its sample, this clonotype was seen many times. The J gene is TRBJ2-7, the V gene TRBV11-2; 7 positions agree with TRBD2. The CDR3 totals 17 residues. Germline CDR1 reads SGHAT; CDR2 reads FQNNGV. V dropped 0 bases and J dropped 0; count of bases not matched to a gene: 8. DNA of the CDR3: TGTGCCAGCAGCTTAGATCACGCGACTAGCTACTCCTACGAGCAGTACTTC. Protein product: CASSLDHATSYSYEQYF.

V and J are TRBV6-5 and TRBJ2-3; D may be TRBD1 (6 bases). This CDR3 has 16 residues. The V end lost 6 bases, the J end lost 1 base, and 17 bases lay between the germline ends. The germline gives CDR1 MNHEY, CDR2 SVGAGI. This CDR3 is CASRPQGTTRTDTQYF. The CDR3 DNA reads TGTGCCAGCAGGCCCCAGGGGACGACACGCACAGATACGCAGTATTTT.

The J gene is TRBJ1-1, the V gene TRBV27; TRBD1 aligns across 10 bases. The germline V gene encodes CDR1 MNHEY and CDR2 SMNVEV (reference sequence). This CDR3 has 17 residues. The V segment lost 6 bases and the J segment 5 bases; nucleotides outside the gene matches: 15. The CDR3 loop reads CASRGGTGEFMATEAFF. The CDR3 bases are TGTGCCAGCAGGGGGGGGACAGGGGAGTTTATGGCAACTGAAGCTTTCTTT.

This clonotype was counted between two and nine times. The chain couples TRBV20-1 to TRBJ1-5; 7 bases are shared with TRBD1. The trim removed 0 bases at V and 1 base at J, leaving 9 bases unmatched. Germline loops: CDR1 DFQATT, CDR2 SNEGSKA (reference sequence). The CDR3 runs to 17 residues. In nucleotides, the CDR3 is TGCAGTGCTAGAGATTCTGGCAGGGGGTTGAGCAATCAGCCCCAGCATTTT. It codes for CSARDSGRGLSNQPQHF.

This chain uses TRBV19 with TRBJ2-5; possibly TRBD2 for D (6 bases). Trimming pared 8 bases from V and 7 bases from J, leaving 26 bases between. Germline CDR1 reads LNHDA; CDR2 reads SQIVND (reference sequence). The CDR3 totals 16 residues. The CDR3 protein is CASLRFWRGASGTQYF. The CDR3, as DNA: TGTGCCAGTCTTCGGTTTTGGAGGGGTGCCTCTGGGACCCAGTACTTC.

V gene TRBV6-1 combines with J gene TRBJ1-5; possibly TRBD1 for D (5 bases). Trimming stripped 2 bases from V and 4 bases from J, with 12 bases between. Per the germline V gene, CDR1 is MNHNS and CDR2 is SASEGT. The length of the CDR3 is 15 residues. CDR3 in amino acids: CASSEYGQPNQPQHF. The CDR3, as DNA: TGTGCCAGCAGTGAATATGGACAACCGAATCAGCCCCAGCATTTT.

This clonotype was recorded many times. The V gene is TRBV12-3 or TRBV12-4, the J gene TRBJ1-4; D is unclear. With 3 bases removed from V and 5 bases from J, the gap between germline ends came to 10 bases. The CDR3 totals 14 residues. The CDR3 nucleotides are TGTGCCAGCAGTTTCCTGCAGGCGAATGAAAAACTGTTTTTT. Its protein is CASSFLQANEKLFF.